What follows are 29 T cell receptor beta chains derived from one specimen sequenced in a study of cytotoxic CD8 clonotypes in ibrutinib-treated CLL (dated by TCRdb to about 2021). What the time point label conveys for this sample: about 11 months on ibrutinib. Libraries were built with the immunoSEQ multiplex PCR assay. TCRdb re-hosts the immuneACCESS table, in-frame sequences only. Its copies lack some clones; in the studies checked, an unresolved V gene accounts for under half of them, and the cause for the rest is not known. The table for this sample lists some 140,000 clones; roughly 90% of them were counted only once. Less than 14% of the sample goes to the ten largest clones. Sequenced here: PBMCs, sampled after 12 months of ibrutinib treatment. These receptors all come from a human donor with chronic lymphocytic leukemia.

V usage is TRBV5-6 and J usage is TRBJ2-1; 12 bases are shared with TRBD2. The junction had 13 bases not matched to a gene; V was cut back by 3 bases and J by 9 bases. The CDR3 has 17 residues. The germline V gene has CDR1 SGHDT and CDR2 YYEEEE. CDR3 loop: CASSSGLAGFGTGEQFF. CDR3 bases: TGTGCCAGCAGCTCCGGACTAGCGGGATTTGGGACAGGTGAGCAGTTCTTC.

The sample holds one count of this clone. This chain connects TRBV7-8 to TRBJ2-7, with no clear D. CDR3 length equals 10 residues. Trimming pared 5 bases from V and 5 bases from J, leaving 4 bases between. CDR1 and CDR2 from the germline V gene are SGHVS and FQNEAQ. CDR3 amino acids: CASSRDEQYF. CDR3 bases: TGTGCCAGCAGCCGGGACGAGCAGTACTTC.

The V call is TRBV7-9, the J call TRBJ1-3; D unresolved. The CDR3 has 16 residues. Germline CDR1 reads SEHNR; CDR2 reads FQNEAQ (reference sequence). Trimming took 2 bases from V and 0 from J, leaving 11 bases between them. The CDR3 sequence is CASSLSLGDSGNTIYF. The CDR3 region has the DNA TGTGCCAGCAGCTTATCGTTAGGAGACTCTGGAAACACCATATATTTT.

J is TRBJ1-1 and V is TRBV9; D not resolved. This CDR3 is built from 15 residues. V dropped 3 bases and J dropped 5 bases, with 17 bases sitting between them. CDR1 SGDLS and CDR2 YYNGEE come from the germline V gene. The CDR3 sequence: CASSANGVPETEAFF. The CDR3 region has the DNA TGTGCCAGCAGCGCCAACGGGGTCCCAGAGACTGAAGCTTTCTTT.

The count of this clone is one. V and J are TRBV28 and TRBJ2-7, with 7 bases that match TRBD2. With 5 bases clipped from V and 3 bases from J, the junction kept 16 bases outside the gene matches. Germline loops: CDR1 MDHEN, CDR2 SYDVKM. The CDR3 runs to 17 residues. The CDR3 here is CASSQPGDSGLHYEQYF. The DNA for the CDR3 is TGTGCCAGCAGTCAACCGGGAGATAGCGGGTTACACTACGAGCAGTACTTC.

The rearrangement links TRBV7-3 to TRBJ2-6, with a possible D match to TRBD1 (5 bases). Per germline, CDR1 SGHTA and CDR2 FQGTGA. The CDR3 consists of 15 residues. Trimming left V 4 bases short and J 2 bases short, with 9 bases between. CDR3 region: CASSSPGTGANVLTF. For the CDR3, the DNA is TGTGCCAGCAGCTCGCCAGGGACTGGGGCCAACGTCCTGACTTTC.

This chain uses TRBV28 with TRBJ2-5, with a possible D match to TRBD2 (7 bases). This CDR3 is built from 15 residues. Trimming cost V 2 bases and J 1 base, with 11 bases left between them. The germline V gene has CDR1 MDHEN and CDR2 SYDVKM. The CDR3: CASSLRGGIQETQYF. CDR3 in DNA: TGTGCCAGCAGTTTAAGGGGGGGGATCCAAGAGACCCAGTACTTC.

This clone has only a few counts. The DNA of the CDR3 is TGTGCCTGGAGTGTATCGAGTGGTGGCTACACCTTC. It specifies CAWSVSSGGYTF. V gene TRBV30 combines with J gene TRBJ1-2; D unresolved. The CDR3 runs to 12 residues. The V end was cut by 0 bases, the J end by 7 bases, with 9 bases between. Per the germline V gene, CDR1 is GTSNPN and CDR2 is SVGIG (reference sequence).

The rearrangement links TRBV7-6 to TRBJ2-1; a weak D match, TRBD1 (5 bases). There are 15 residues in the CDR3. V lost 5 bases, J lost 2 bases, and 13 bases lay in between. Germline V gives CDR1 SGHVS, CDR2 FNYEAQ. The CDR3 bases are TGTGCCAGCAGCGTGACCAGGGCCGCCTACAATGAGCAGTTCTTC. This translates into CASSVTRAAYNEQFF.

The chain combines TRBV5-5 with TRBJ2-5; TRBD1 matches at 7 bases. CDR1 and CDR2 (germline): SGHKS, YYEKEE (reference sequence). CDR3 length: 15 residues. Trimming cost V 2 bases and J 6 bases; bases outside gene matches: 10. CDR3 nucleotide sequence: TGTGCCAGCAGCTTCCACGGGACAGTGGTGAAGACCCAGTACTTC. Translated: CASSFHGTVVKTQYF.

CDR3 bases: TGTGCCAGCAGCTTAGCCTCAGGAGATACGCAGTATTTT. Translated: CASSLASGDTQYF. The V call is TRBV11-2, the J call TRBJ2-3, with unresolved D. Per germline, CDR1 SGHAT and CDR2 FQNNGV. The CDR3 is made up of 13 amino acids. Trimming shortened V by 1 base and J by 5 bases, and 7 bases separated the two germline ends.

This chain links TRBV9 with TRBJ1-2; D not certain. V lost 0 bases and J 4 bases, leaving 10 bases between the germline ends. The CDR3 runs to 14 residues. Germline-derived CDR1 and CDR2 are SGDLS and YYNGEE. CDR3 DNA: TGTGCCAGCAGCGTAGCTGGCACCATCTATGGCTACACCTTC. Amino acid sequence: CASSVAGTIYGYTF.

The chain combines TRBV6-1 with TRBJ1-5; no clear D gene. CDR1 is MNHNS and CDR2 is SASEGT in the germline V gene. The V and J ends lost 6 bases and 1 base respectively, with 10 bases between them. The CDR3 is 14 residues long. The CDR3 sequence is CASSVPKSNQPQHF. As DNA, the CDR3 is TGTGCCAGCAGCGTTCCGAAAAGCAATCAGCCCCAGCATTTT.

The rearrangement links TRBV28 to TRBJ2-7, with 14 bases that match TRBD2. CDR3 length: 15 residues. Losses at the gene ends were 4 bases for V and 2 bases for J; bases not matched to a gene: 1. CDR1 and CDR2 (germline): MDHEN, SYDVKM. CDR3 bases: TGTGCCAGCAGTTCGGGACTAGCGGGAGCCTACGAGCAGTACTTC. Amino acids: CASSSGLAGAYEQYF.

This sequence joins TRBV27 and TRBJ1-5, with D possibly being TRBD1 (6 bases). Trimming cost V 2 bases and J 5 bases, with 13 bases left between them. This CDR3 has 15 amino acids. Germline values: CDR1 MNHEY, CDR2 SMNVEV (reference sequence). The CDR3 spells CASSLSGRGYQPQHF. CDR3 coding DNA: TGTGCCAGCAGTTTAAGTGGCAGGGGATATCAGCCCCAGCATTTT.

This clone appeared a few times. The chain couples TRBV10-1 to TRBJ2-7; possibly TRBD2 for D (5 bases). Trimming left V 11 bases short and J 2 bases short, with 13 bases between. The CDR3 sequence is 12 residues long. From germline, CDR1 is WNHNN and CDR2 SYGVQD (reference sequence). The CDR3 region is CAPDWRTYEQYF. The CDR3 nucleotides read TGCGCCCCGGACTGGCGAACCTACGAGCAGTACTTC.

This sequence joins TRBV28 and TRBJ2-2, with 7 bases aligning to TRBD2. The J segment lost 4 bases and the V segment lost 8 bases, leaving 7 bases of the junction unmatched. The CDR3 loop spans 14 amino acids. Germline-derived CDR1 and CDR2 are MDHEN and SYDVKM. The CDR3 reads CASGRGSSTGELFF. CDR3 in DNA: TGTGCCAGCGGGCGCGGGAGTTCCACCGGGGAGCTGTTTTTT.

V gene TRBV5-6 combines with J gene TRBJ2-7; D is uncertain. Germline-derived CDR1 and CDR2 are SGHDT and YYEEEE. V was clipped by 0 bases and J by 11 bases, with 18 bases between them. This CDR3 spans 14 amino acids. CDR3 loop: CASSLDRPSVGEYF. The CDR3 region has the DNA TGTGCCAGCAGCTTGGATAGGCCGTCTGTTGGGGAGTACTTC.

CDR3 in amino acids: CASSPMSGPQHF. The CDR3 DNA reads as TGTGCCAGCAGCCCCATGTCGGGGCCCCAGCATTTT. The J gene is TRBJ1-5, the V gene TRBV11-3, with D unresolved. This CDR3 comprises 12 residues. Germline V gene sequence: CDR1 SGHNT, CDR2 YENEEA. V was trimmed by 5 bases and J by 9 bases, leaving 11 bases between them.

There are a few counts of this clone. The chain carries TRBV5-5 and TRBJ2-5, with D perhaps assigned TRBD1 or TRBD2 (5 bases each). Germline lookup yields CDR1 SGHKS and CDR2 YYEKEE (reference sequence). Trimming shortened V by 4 bases and J by 5 bases, and 15 bases separated the two germline ends. CDR3 length: 14 amino acids. The CDR3 reads CASSGTRGEETQYF. Written as DNA, the CDR3 is TGTGCCAGCAGCGGAACTAGGGGTGAGGAGACCCAGTACTTC. The full variable domain, with the rest looked up from reference TRBV5-5 and TRBJ2-5, is DAGVTQSPTHLIKTRGQQVTLRCSPISGHKSVSWYQQVLGQGPQFIFQYYEKEERGRGNFPDRFSARQFPNYSSELNVNALLLGDSALYLCASSGTRGEETQYFGPGTRLLVL.

This chain connects TRBV4-2 to TRBJ1-5, with 7 nucleotides matching TRBD1. The CDR3 length is 16 residues. The V and J ends lost 1 base and 4 bases, in that order; junction bases with no gene match: 7. The V gene's germline CDR1 is LGHNA and CDR2 YNFKEQ. The chain's CDR3 is CASSQAIQGSNQPQHF. The CDR3 nucleotides read TGTGCCAGCAGCCAAGCTATACAGGGGTCTAATCAGCCCCAGCATTTT.

This clone was seen only once. The V and J genes are TRBV5-4 and TRBJ1-2; 9 bases align to TRBD1. The germline gives CDR1 SGHNT, CDR2 YYREEE (reference sequence). The CDR3 is 15 amino acids. Unmatched junction bases numbered 5, after V lost 0 bases and J lost 5 bases. This CDR3 is CASSLGTGEFYGYTF. In DNA form, the CDR3 reads TGTGCCAGCAGCTTGGGGACAGGGGAATTTTATGGCTACACCTTC.

This chain links TRBV5-1 with TRBJ1-3; D is possibly TRBD1 (5 bases). V shed 6 bases and J shed 4 bases, with 17 bases lying between them. The CDR3 sequence is 15 residues long. CDR1 is SGHRS, CDR2 YFSETQ, per germline. The CDR3, as DNA: TGCGCCAGCACCCCCAATGGGGCGAGAGGAAACACCATATATTTT. It translates to CASTPNGARGNTIYF.

The chain combines TRBV7-6 with TRBJ1-3; the D is unclear. V was pared by 5 bases and J by 0 bases, with 14 bases between. The germline V gene has CDR1 SGHVS and CDR2 FNYEAQ. CDR3 length equals 16 residues. CDR3 region: CASSPAGGGSGNTIYF. CDR3 sequence (DNA): TGTGCCAGCAGCCCCGCCGGTGGAGGCTCTGGAAACACCATATATTTT.

The chain couples TRBV5-8 to TRBJ1-4; 9 positions match TRBD1. The CDR3 has 13 residues. Trimming at V came to 8 bases and at J to 7 bases, leaving 6 bases not matched to a gene. Germline assignment: CDR1 SGHTS and CDR2 YDEGEE. This chain's CDR3 is CARRDRAGEKLFF. CDR3 sequence (DNA): TGTGCCAGAAGGGACAGGGCAGGTGAAAAACTGTTTTTT.

This chain joins TRBV27 and TRBJ2-7; D may be TRBD2 (6 bases). In germline, CDR1 is MNHEY, CDR2 SMNVEV (reference sequence). The CDR3 loop spans 15 amino acids. V lost 5 bases and J lost 5, with 19 bases in between. The CDR3 sequence is CASSPRDLEVDEQYF. The CDR3 DNA is TGTGCCAGCAGTCCTAGGGACTTAGAGGTCGACGAGCAGTACTTC.

This clone has more than one count but fewer than ten. The J gene is TRBJ1-5, the V gene TRBV10-3, with D perhaps TRBD1 (5 bases). The CDR3 runs 14 residues. Germline V gene data show CDR1 as ENHRY and CDR2 as SYGVKD. Trimming took off 10 bases at V and 0 bases at J, with 13 bases between the two ends. The DNA of the CDR3 is TGTGCCACCGGGGGGGTAGGTAGCAATCAGCCCCAGCATTTT. Protein: CATGGVGSNQPQHF.

The chain couples TRBV23-1 to TRBJ1-1; tentatively, D is TRBD1 (6 bases). TRBV23-1 is classed as an ORF, of uncertain function. V lost 1 base to trimming and J lost 0 bases, with 15 bases between them. The CDR3 is 17 residues long. CDR3 in amino acids: CASSQFKAGEMNTEAFF. In nucleotides, the CDR3 is TGCGCCAGCAGTCAATTCAAGGCAGGGGAGATGAACACTGAAGCTTTCTTT.

The chain combines TRBV11-2 with TRBJ2-1; D ambiguous. Per the germline V gene, CDR1 is SGHAT and CDR2 is FQNNGV. CDR3 length: 16 amino acids. Trimming left V 2 bases short and J 0 bases short, with 11 bases between. As DNA, the CDR3 is TGTGCCAGCAGCTTAATCGGGCTAGACTCCTACAATGAGCAGTTCTTC. Protein sequence: CASSLIGLDSYNEQFF.